This record looks at one T cell receptor beta chain sequence and its context. Its specificity is unknown. The source of the sample is a study of T cell repertoires in cytomegalovirus infection. As for the study in general: Public TCR beta signatures provided an indication of both CMV infection and a matching HLA type. Study outcomes and limitations: Ex vivo, HLA-C-restricted CMV-specific TCR beta clonotypes prevailed over the rest of the response. CMV carriers with the relevant HLA were identified by cumulative public TCR beta family frequency.

TCRdb used MiXCR to reprocess the reads, holding one entry per CDR3 protein. Here the sample spans more than 250,000 distinct CDR3 sequences, more than 20% being singletons. Between the trimmed V and J ends, which lost 5 bases and 0 bases, there was a span of 14 bases. CDR1 is LNHNV, CDR2 YYDKDF, per germline (reference sequence). The CDR3 runs 16 residues. This rearrangement joins TRBV15 to TRBJ1-5; D may be TRBD1 (6 bases). Sample: cultured PBMCs, taken from culture after CMV antigen stimulation. This TCR derives from a human donor in good health (CMV status not recorded). Some clones in this sample may be carry-over from other donors' samples. In nucleotides, the CDR3 is TGTGCCACCAGCCCTCGGACAGCTTATAGCAATCAGCCCCAGCATTTT. Translation gives CATSPRTAYSNQPQHF. Using reference TRBV15 and TRBJ1-5 for the parts outside the CDR3, the full variable domain is DAMVIQNPRYQVTQFGKPVTLSCSQTLNHNVMYWYQQKSSQAPKLLFHYYDKDFNNEADTPDNFQSRRPNTSFCFLDIRSPGLGDTAMYLCATSPRTAYSNQPQHFGDGTRLSIL.